This TCR beta chain came from a study of blood T cell repertoires in COVID-19. Background on the study: COVID-19 samples from acute and convalescent phases originated in the United States, Italy and Spain. T cells, B-cell-depleted T cells, or PBMCs provided the cDNA or gDNA that served as material.

Original processing methods: From reference gene primer amplification, estimates of nucleated cell counts were derived. Assay used: immunoSEQ multiplex PCR; TCRdb lists only in-frame clones, some missing. V and J calls plus clone size are reproduced from that table; the DNA served to infer D and trimming. The sample lists over 70,000 clones, 75% to 95% occurring once. The sample holds one count of this clone. The CDR3 sequence is 16 residues long. Germline V gene data show CDR1 as MDHEN and CDR2 as SYDVKM. J gave up 4 bases and V 3 bases, and 9 bases lay outside the gene matches. Material: peripheral blood. This receptor was identified in a human donor with active COVID-19. The donor label of this sample is uncertain. V is TRBV28 and J is TRBJ2-3, with 8 bases that match TRBD1. CDR3 loop: CASSFSSGGGPDTQYF. CDR3 nucleotide sequence: TGTGCCAGCAGTTTTTCCTCAGGGGGCGGGCCAGATACGCAGTATTTT. Full variable domain (missing parts from reference TRBV28 and TRBJ2-3): DVKVTQSSRYLVKRTGEKVFLECVQDMDHENMFWYRQDPGLGLRLIYFSYDVKMKEKGDIPEGYSVSREKKERFSLILESASTNQTSMYLCASSFSSGGGPDTQYFGPGTRLTVL.